This T cell receptor (beta chain) comes out of a study of T cells in Graves' hyperthyroidism and ophthalmopathy. Across the study: Blood from the periphery was taken at initial diagnosis, before any treatment.

This clonotype was found many times. What it binds is unknown. Amplified regions were TCR beta CDR3 sequences from RNA transcripts. HTBI primers were used for first-round RT-PCR of the TCR CDR3. A single record per CDR3 protein comes from TCRdb applying MiXCR to the multiplex PCR reads. This table holds almost 350,000 distinct CDR3 sequences, 15% to 20% found once. The cohort's ophthalmopathy patients, a group with duration under 3 months, had a Clinical Activity Score of at least 3 and a NOSPECS grade of at least 4. Investigators excluded patients with uncontrolled infection, other autoimmune disease, pregnancy or lactation. The V and J ends lost 3 bases and 5 bases respectively, with 7 bases between them. This CDR3 is built from 13 residues. Germline CDR1 reads MRHNA; CDR2 reads SNTAGT. Study-level points and caveats: Ophthalmopathy and stable hyperthyroidism were told apart by a 13 V-J model.

The rearrangement links TRBV6-4 to TRBJ2-2; D may match TRBD1 or TRBD2 (5 bases each). This sequence was found in a woman aged 40 to 55 with Graves' ophthalmopathy. Specimen: blood. The CDR3: CASSEGETGELFF. CDR3 DNA: TGTGCCAGCAGTGAGGGGGAGACCGGGGAGCTGTTTTTT.